These 24 T cell receptor beta chains originate from one sample sequenced in a study of OX40 agonist ivuxolimab in advanced cancers. Only in-frame clones appear in the TCRdb table, and some are missing; sequencing was by immunoSEQ multiplex PCR. This table has some 80,000 clones, around 83% appearing once. This specimen was CD4+ or CD8+ T cells sorted from blood, taken in a trial of the OX40 agonist ivuxolimab. These receptors all stem from an adult with an advanced solid tumor such as melanoma, head and neck, liver or kidney cancer.

The V gene is TRBV5-4, the J gene TRBJ2-5; TRBD1 matches at 7 bases. Germline CDR1 is SGHNT and CDR2 is YYREEE (reference sequence). This CDR3 has 15 amino acids. V was clipped by 0 bases and J by 0 bases; unmatched bases: 2. The CDR3 DNA reads as TGTGCCAGCAGCTTGGCCGGGACAGACCAAGAGACCCAGTACTTC. Translating gives CASSLAGTDQETQYF.

This chain connects TRBV2 to TRBJ1-2, with D unresolved. Per germline, CDR1 SNHLY and CDR2 FYNNEI. V was pared by 4 bases and J by 3 bases, with 12 bases between. The CDR3 sequence is 14 residues long. The CDR3 DNA reads as TGTGCCAGCAGTGGGGCCCCCGGAGACTATGGCTACACCTTC. Its translation is CASSGAPGDYGYTF. Full variable domain (outside the CDR3, taken from reference TRBV2 and TRBJ1-2): EPEVTQTPSHQVTQMGQEVILRCVPISNHLYFYWYRQILGQKVEFLVSFYNNEISEKSEIFDDQFSVERPDGSNFTLKIRSTKLEDSAMYFCASSGAPGDYGYTFGSGTRLTVV.

The V and J genes are TRBV7-9 and TRBJ2-5; D not resolved. With the DNA end fitting TRBJ2-7 better, the J assignment may be wrong. Germline CDR1 is SEHNR and CDR2 is FQNEAQ (reference sequence). The CDR3 runs to 10 residues. This chain's CDR3 is CASGYYEQYF. The CDR3 nucleotides read TGTGCCAGCGGCTACTACGAGCAGTACTTC.

This chain connects TRBV19 to TRBJ1-6; weak D call: TRBD1 (5 bases). CDR1 and CDR2 (germline): LNHDA, SQIVND (reference sequence). With 3 bases removed from V and 9 bases from J, the gap between germline ends came to 12 bases. The CDR3 totals 14 residues. The CDR3 here is CASSIPGGGSPLHF. CDR3 nucleotides: TGTGCCAGTAGTATTCCCGGCGGGGGTTCACCCCTCCACTTT. The full variable domain, completed using reference TRBV19 and TRBJ1-6, is DGGITQSPKYLFRKEGQNVTLSCEQNLNHDAMYWYRQDPGQGLRLIYYSQIVNDFQKGDIAEGYSVSREKKESFPLTVTSAQKNPTAFYLCASSIPGGGSPLHFGNGTRLTVT.

V usage is TRBV28 and J usage is TRBJ1-2; D remains unclear. Germline V gene data show CDR1 as MDHEN and CDR2 as SYDVKM. The CDR3 extends over 15 amino acids. V was clipped by 5 bases and J by 4 bases, with 17 bases between them. The DNA for the CDR3 is TGTGCCAGCAGTCCCTTGGACCGAGAGGGCTATGGCTACACCTTC. The encoded protein is CASSPLDREGYGYTF.

The chain carries TRBV7-3 and TRBJ2-5, with TRBD2 matching over 11 bases. V dropped 4 bases and J dropped 7; count of bases not matched to a gene: 5. CDR1 is SGHTA and CDR2 is FQGTGA in the germline V gene. CDR3 length equals 14 residues. The CDR3 loop reads CASSSSGGRGTQYF. As DNA, the CDR3 is TGTGCCAGCAGCTCTAGCGGGGGGCGCGGGACCCAGTACTTC.

The CDR3 reads CASSLGEDYGYTF. The CDR3 bases are TGTGCCAGCAGTTTAGGGGAGGACTATGGCTACACCTTC. V usage is TRBV28 and J usage is TRBJ1-2; D gene unclear. Germline-derived CDR1 and CDR2 are MDHEN and SYDVKM. Trimming left V 2 bases short and J 3 bases short, with 7 bases between. The CDR3 extends over 13 amino acids.

This clone has only one observation. The rearrangement uses TRBV28 and TRBJ2-5; 11 bases agree with TRBD2. Germline assignment: CDR1 MDHEN and CDR2 SYDVKM. V trimming: 7 bases; J trimming: 5 bases; junction bases outside the gene matches: 6. There are 14 residues in the CDR3. This chain's CDR3 is CASKGSGGDETQYF. In DNA, the CDR3 is TGTGCCAGCAAGGGTAGCGGGGGGGACGAGACCCAGTACTTC.

This clone was seen only once. The chain joins TRBV5-6 to TRBJ1-2; 8 bases map to TRBD1. The CDR3 has 16 residues. Germline V gene data show CDR1 as SGHDT and CDR2 as YYEEEE. J gave up 3 bases and V 4 bases, and 11 bases lay outside the gene matches. Here the CDR3 DNA reads TGTGCCAGCAGCCCAGCTTTGACAGGGGCTGACTATGGCTACACCTTC. Translation: CASSPALTGADYGYTF. The whole variable domain, filled in from reference TRBV5-6 and TRBJ1-2, reads DAGVTQSPTHLIKTRGQQVTLRCSPKSGHDTVSWYQQALGQGPQFIFQYYEEEERQRGNFPDRFSGHQFPNYSSELNVNALLLGDSALYLCASSPALTGADYGYTFGSGTRLTVV.

This clone came up once. V is TRBV18 and J is TRBJ2-7; D call uncertain. Germline-derived CDR1 and CDR2 are KGHSH and LQKENI. Trimming stripped 1 base from V and 3 bases from J, with 7 bases between. The CDR3 is made up of 13 amino acids. The CDR3 protein is CASSPLAFYEQYF. The CDR3 bases are TGTGCCAGCTCACCACTTGCATTCTACGAGCAGTACTTC.

The V gene is TRBV7-9, the J gene TRBJ2-1; TRBD2 matches at 13 bases. The ends lost 6 bases at V and 5 bases at J; junction bases unmatched: 4. Looked up from germline, CDR1 is SEHNR and CDR2 is FQNEAQ (reference sequence). The CDR3 loop spans 15 amino acids. The DNA of the CDR3 is TGTGCCAGCAGACCCGGACTAGCGGGGGACAATGAGCAGTTCTTC. Amino acids: CASRPGLAGDNEQFF.

This clone showed up just a few times. This chain connects TRBV28 to TRBJ1-1; tentative D call: TRBD1 (5 bases). V gave up 2 bases and J gave up 5 bases, with 6 bases separating them. There are 12 residues in the CDR3. Germline values: CDR1 MDHEN, CDR2 SYDVKM. The chain's CDR3 is CASSLQGTEAFF. As DNA, the CDR3 is TGTGCCAGCAGTTTACAGGGTACTGAAGCTTTCTTT. Based on the CDR3 plus reference TRBV28 and TRBJ1-1, the full variable domain is DVKVTQSSRYLVKRTGEKVFLECVQDMDHENMFWYRQDPGLGLRLIYFSYDVKMKEKGDIPEGYSVSREKKERFSLILESASTNQTSMYLCASSLQGTEAFFGQGTRLTVV.

V is TRBV6-5 and J is TRBJ2-7; 10 positions agree with TRBD1. V lost 0 bases and J lost 7; bases outside the gene matches: 3. The CDR3 spans 14 residues. CDR1 is MNHEY, CDR2 SVGAGI, per germline. The CDR3 reads CASSYSDRGGEQYF. The CDR3 DNA is TGTGCCAGCAGTTACTCGGACAGGGGGGGTGAGCAGTACTTC.

J is TRBJ2-7 and V is TRBV7-2; 7 bases agree with TRBD1. The germline V gene encodes CDR1 SGHTA and CDR2 FQGNSA. The CDR3 is made up of 15 amino acids. The V gene end was trimmed by 5 bases and the J gene end by 0 bases; junction bases not matched to a gene: 7. The CDR3 nucleotides are TGTGCCAGCAGCATAACAGGGGATGACTCCTACGAGCAGTACTTC. It translates to CASSITGDDSYEQYF.

This chain links TRBV6-1 with TRBJ2-5, with 8 nucleotides matching TRBD1. The J call is doubtful: the DNA matches TRBJ2-7 better. The germline gives CDR1 MNHNS, CDR2 SASEGT. The CDR3 runs to 12 residues. Written as DNA, the CDR3 is TGTGCCAGCAGCCTACAGGGGGACGAGCAGTACTTC. This sequence encodes CASSLQGDEQYF.

This clone occurred a few times. This rearrangement joins TRBV4-2 to TRBJ2-7; 12 bases are shared with TRBD1. V lost 0 bases, J lost 0 bases, and 0 bases stayed unmatched. Germline CDR1 and CDR2: LGHNA and YNFKEQ. The CDR3 length is 16 residues. Here the CDR3 DNA reads TGTGCCAGCAGCCAAGAGGGACAGGGGGCCTCCTACGAGCAGTACTTC. Protein product: CASSQEGQGASYEQYF.

The chain is built from TRBV5-1 and TRBJ2-7; 8 bases fit TRBD2. The CDR3 sequence is 15 residues long. CDR1 is SGHRS and CDR2 is YFSETQ in the germline V gene. V was clipped by 1 base and J by 2 bases; unmatched bases: 5. Here the CDR3 DNA reads TGCGCCAGCAGCTTGAATGGCGGGGGGACCTACGAGCAGTACTTC. It encodes CASSLNGGGTYEQYF.

This chain uses TRBV5-1 with TRBJ1-6; 8 positions agree with TRBD1. Germline V gene lookup returns CDR1 SGHRS and CDR2 YFSETQ. The J segment lost 3 bases and the V segment lost 6 bases, leaving 8 bases of the junction unmatched. This CDR3 spans 16 amino acids. The CDR3 is CASTTTGVYYNSPLHF. In DNA form, the CDR3 reads TGCGCCAGCACCACGACAGGGGTTTACTATAATTCACCCCTCCACTTT.

The rearrangement joins TRBV13 to TRBJ2-2; D not resolved. The germline gives CDR1 PRHDT, CDR2 FYEKMQ (reference sequence). V lost 4 bases to trimming and J lost 6 bases, with 6 bases between them. This CDR3 is 12 amino acids long. The DNA for the CDR3 is TGTGCCAGCAGCTCCCGGGCCGGGGAGCTGTTTTTT. Translation: CASSSRAGELFF.

The chain combines TRBV19 with TRBJ2-5; TRBD2 might be the D (7 bases). The CDR3 loop spans 18 amino acids. The germline V gene encodes CDR1 LNHDA and CDR2 SQIVND (reference sequence). V was pared by 3 bases and J by 0 bases, with 20 bases between. CDR3 residues: CASSIVYGGPKYQETQYF. DNA for the CDR3: TGTGCCAGTAGTATTGTGTACGGGGGGCCTAAGTACCAAGAGACCCAGTACTTC.

The chain joins TRBV4-1 to TRBJ1-1, with 7 bases lining up with TRBD1. CDR1 MGHRA and CDR2 YSYEKL come from the germline V gene. The CDR3 has 13 residues. V shed 5 bases, J shed 6 bases, and the junction held 6 bases outside the gene matches. The CDR3: CASSRQGDAEAFF. CDR3 nucleotide sequence: TGCGCCAGCAGCAGACAGGGTGACGCTGAAGCTTTCTTT.

The genes are TRBV5-1 and TRBJ2-3; 14 bases match TRBD2. The germline gives CDR1 SGHRS, CDR2 YFSETQ. V dropped 4 bases and J dropped 0; count of bases not matched to a gene: 10. The CDR3 is 19 residues long. In nucleotides, the CDR3 is TGCGCCAGCAGCGGCCGGACTAGCGGGGGGCACCGAAGCACAGATACGCAGTATTTT. It codes for CASSGRTSGGHRSTDTQYF.

The chain combines TRBV30 with TRBJ1-1, with D uncertain. CDR1 is GTSNPN and CDR2 is SVGIG in the germline V gene (reference sequence). Trimming took off 4 bases at V and 2 bases at J, with 11 bases between the two ends. This CDR3 is 13 amino acids long. Here the CDR3 reads CAWIKDGNTEAFF. The CDR3 DNA reads as TGTGCCTGGATAAAGGACGGAAACACTGAAGCTTTCTTT.

Written as DNA, the CDR3 is TGTGCCTGGAGTGTAACAGGGAGCCAGCCCCAGCATTTT. Protein product: CAWSVTGSQPQHF. The V gene is TRBV30, the J gene TRBJ1-5; tentative D call: TRBD1 (6 bases). Germline-derived CDR1 and CDR2 are GTSNPN and SVGIG (reference sequence). Trimming took 0 bases from V and 7 from J, leaving 10 bases between them. The CDR3 runs to 13 residues.